This TCR beta chain comes out of a study of blood T cell repertoires in COVID-19. Study-level background: Nucleic acid was either cDNA or gDNA, and it came from T cells, B-cell-depleted T cells, or PBMCs.

Unmatched junction bases numbered 4, after V lost 0 bases and J lost 0 bases. This CDR3 region has 17 residues. Germline values: CDR1 MGHRA, CDR2 YSYEKL. This clone has only one observation. Original data processing: Amplified reference gene primers provided the basis for estimating nucleated cell counts. The method was immunoSEQ multiplex PCR; TCRdb's version includes in-frame clones alone and lacks a portion of them. The V and J calls and clone size are taken from that table; D and trimming were inferred from the DNA. This table holds 150,000 to 200,000 clones, over 65% found once. Individuals drawn from around 25 US areas were about 18 to 100 years old.

This receptor was identified in a woman aged 50 to 65 who had recovered from COVID-19. The V and J genes are TRBV4-1 and TRBJ2-1; 8 bases agree with TRBD2. The sample taken for sequencing was PBMCs or T cells enriched from blood (not recorded which). The chain's CDR3 is CASSQDGAGGSYNEQFF. The CDR3 DNA sequence: TGCGCCAGCAGCCAAGATGGGGCGGGGGGCTCCTACAATGAGCAGTTCTTC.